This T cell receptor (beta chain) came from a study of long-term antiretroviral therapy in people with HIV. Whole-study results and caveats: Researchers lacked any data on ART adherence, viral resistance or therapy changes. Whichever time point was examined, clones expanded before ART dominated the repertoire. Repertoires from HIV showed CDR3 length ranges narrower than those of controls. ART preceded a rise in diversity that nonetheless stayed lower than in transplant donor controls.

Runs used v3.0 of the immunoSEQ assay and were done at survey level. Only in-frame clones appear in the TCRdb table, and some are missing; sequencing was by immunoSEQ multiplex PCR. The repertoire has around 30,000 clones, roughly 85% of them found once; the top ten carry about 4.3%. In regard to this clone: What it binds is not known.

The origin of this receptor is a man aged 18-30 years with HIV. Material: unsorted PBMCs, obtained roughly 3.3 years after starting antiretroviral therapy.

The CDR3, as DNA: TGTGCCAGCAGTCGTCGCGGGAGGGCAACTAATGAAAAACTGTTTTTT. This encodes CASSRRGRATNEKLFF. The J gene is TRBJ1-4, the V gene TRBV2, with D uncertain. CDR3 length: 16 amino acids. The V gene lost 5 bases and the J gene lost 0 bases, with 13 bases spanning the gap. Germline loops: CDR1 SNHLY, CDR2 FYNNEI.